A single sample gave rise to the 17 T cell receptor beta chains below, sequenced in a study. One entry per CDR3 protein results from TCRdb running MiXCR on the RT-PCR reads. The sample yields about 680,000 distinct CDR3 sequences, 14% seen once. Sequenced sample: memory CD4+ T cells from blood. These receptors were obtained from a female donor in good health, serving as a healthy control.

The V call is TRBV5-1, the J call TRBJ2-7; 9 positions match TRBD2. V gave up 4 bases and J gave up 2 bases; unmatched junction bases: 10. The CDR3 is 16 amino acids. Germline V CDR1 and CDR2: SGHRS, YFSETQ. CDR3 in DNA: TGCGCCAGCAGCCGAGATGGGCTAGCGGGGCCCTACGAGCAGTACTTC. Its translation is CASSRDGLAGPYEQYF.

This clonotype was detected only a few times. As DNA, the CDR3 is TGTGCCAGCAGTTTTACCACTGGCGCGTACAATGAGCAGTTCTTC. Its translation is CASSFTTGAYNEQFF. V usage is TRBV7-9 and J usage is TRBJ2-1; unclear D gene. Trimming cost V 6 bases and J 4 bases, with 16 bases left between them. CDR3 length: 15 residues. Germline CDR1 and CDR2: SEHNR and FQNEAQ (reference sequence).

This clonotype was counted between two and nine times. J is TRBJ2-1 and V is TRBV4-2; TRBD2 might be the D (5 bases). The CDR3 sequence is 17 residues long. The V end was cut by 4 bases, the J end by 0 bases, with 16 bases between. Germline CDR1 reads LGHNA; CDR2 reads YNFKEQ. In nucleotides, the CDR3 is TGTGCCAGCAGCCCACGATTGCTAGCCGACTCCTACAATGAGCAGTTCTTC. Translated, it gives CASSPRLLADSYNEQFF.

The V and J genes are TRBV10-3 and TRBJ1-1; 7 bases match TRBD1. The junction had 8 bases not matched to a gene; V was cut back by 2 bases and J by 5 bases. Germline lookup yields CDR1 ENHRY and CDR2 SYGVKD. The CDR3 runs 15 residues. In DNA, the CDR3 is TGTGCCATCAGTGAGACCAGGACAGGCCGGACTGAAGCTTTCTTT. As protein: CAISETRTGRTEAFF.

This clonotype was found a few times. The V call is TRBV5-1, the J call TRBJ1-2; tentative D call: TRBD1 (5 bases). The CDR3 consists of 12 residues. V was cut by 0 bases and J by 8 bases, with 8 bases left in between. The germline CDR1 and CDR2 sequences are SGHRS and YFSETQ. CDR3 nucleotides: TGCGCCAGCAGCTTGGATGGGGACGGCTACACCTTC. It translates to CASSLDGDGYTF.

The rearrangement joins TRBV29-1 to TRBJ1-1; TRBD1 is a possible D gene (6 bases). Germline CDR1 and CDR2: SQVTM and ANQGSEA. Trimming took 4 bases from V and 10 from J, leaving 16 bases between them. The CDR3 length is 12 residues. CDR3 sequence: CSVVREGEGAFF. The CDR3 DNA reads as TGCAGCGTTGTAAGGGAGGGGGAAGGAGCTTTCTTT.

The chain carries TRBV20-1 and TRBJ2-7; weak D call: TRBD1 (5 bases). Germline V gives CDR1 DFQATT, CDR2 SNEGSKA (reference sequence). This CDR3 spans 13 amino acids. V gave up 4 bases and J gave up 1 base, with 11 bases separating them. CDR3 protein: CSATKAGSYEQYF. CDR3 in DNA: TGCAGTGCTACTAAGGCAGGGTCCTACGAGCAGTACTTC.

This clonotype has just a few counts. For the CDR3, the DNA is TGTGCCACCAGTGACCCCATCGACACAGATACGCAGTATTTT. This sequence encodes CATSDPIDTDTQYF. The chain is built from TRBV24-1 and TRBJ2-3; D is ambiguous. CDR1 KGHDR and CDR2 SFDVKD come from the germline V gene. Deletions cut 4 bases from V and 2 bases from J, with 9 bases between. This CDR3 contains 14 residues.

This clonotype was detected only a few times. The rearrangement uses TRBV20-1 and TRBJ1-4, with D hard to call. V was cut by 2 bases and J by 8 bases, with 15 bases left in between. Per germline, CDR1 DFQATT and CDR2 SNEGSKA (reference sequence). The CDR3 consists of 14 residues. The CDR3 DNA sequence: TGCAGTGCTAGACCCAAGGCTTTCACAGAAAAACTGTTTTTT. Encoded protein: CSARPKAFTEKLFF.

This clonotype was observed a few times. The chain carries TRBV6-5 and TRBJ2-6; 8 positions match TRBD1. The V segment lost 6 bases and the J segment 1 base; nucleotides outside the gene matches: 14. Germline lookup yields CDR1 MNHEY and CDR2 SVGAGI. The CDR3 runs to 19 residues. CDR3 region: CASRLSWGQVSSGANVLTF. DNA for the CDR3: TGTGCCAGCAGGCTTAGTTGGGGACAGGTCTCATCTGGGGCCAACGTCCTGACTTTC.

The chain is built from TRBV5-1 and TRBJ2-3; D gene uncertain. Germline V lookup: CDR1 SGHRS, CDR2 YFSETQ. Trimming pared 0 bases from V and 4 bases from J, leaving 6 bases between. The CDR3 covers 13 residues. The CDR3 coding sequence is TGCGCCAGCAGCTTGGGAAGCCCAGATACGCAGTATTTT. This gives the protein CASSLGSPDTQYF.

The chain uses TRBV15 and TRBJ1-4, with TRBD1 identical over 8 bases. This CDR3 has 20 residues. The J segment lost 11 bases and the V segment lost 2 bases, leaving 25 bases of the junction unmatched. Germline assignment: CDR1 LNHNV and CDR2 YYDKDF (reference sequence). The CDR3 protein is CATSRPSRGYQDREYVKLFF. The CDR3 DNA is TGTGCCACCAGCAGACCCTCAAGGGGCTATCAGGACAGGGAGTACGTGAAACTGTTTTTT.

This clonotype has ten or more counts. V is TRBV9 and J is TRBJ2-3, with 11 bases fitting TRBD1. The germline V gene encodes CDR1 SGDLS and CDR2 YYNGEE. CDR3 size: 16 residues. V dropped 4 bases and J dropped 4; count of bases not matched to a gene: 8. The CDR3 bases are TGTGCCAGCAGCCCGAGGACAGGGGGCAACGCAGATACGCAGTATTTT. Translating it yields CASSPRTGGNADTQYF.

This chain uses TRBV24-1 with TRBJ2-1, with 10 bases aligning to TRBD2. With 4 bases clipped from V and 5 bases from J, the junction kept 7 bases outside the gene matches. The germline V gene has CDR1 KGHDR and CDR2 SFDVKD. The CDR3 is 16 amino acids. The CDR3: CATSDQTSGRNNEQFF. For the CDR3, the DNA is TGTGCCACCAGTGACCAGACTAGCGGGCGTAACAATGAGCAGTTCTTC.

The gene calls are TRBV5-1 and TRBJ2-1; tentative D call: TRBD2 (5 bases). Looked up from germline, CDR1 is SGHRS and CDR2 is YFSETQ. CDR3 length equals 14 residues. V dropped 3 bases and J dropped 7 bases, with 14 bases sitting between them. The CDR3 is CASSWQATGNEQFF. The CDR3, as DNA: TGCGCCAGCAGCTGGCAGGCCACGGGAAATGAGCAGTTCTTC.

This clonotype appeared a few times. This chain connects TRBV7-2 to TRBJ1-6; no clear D gene. The ends were cut back, 2 bases at V and 9 bases at J, with 8 bases in the middle. There are 13 residues in the CDR3. Germline V gives CDR1 SGHTA, CDR2 FQGNSA. The CDR3 here is CASSLMRVSPLHF. As DNA, the CDR3 is TGTGCCAGCAGCTTAATGCGGGTTTCACCCCTCCACTTT.

The rearrangement links TRBV28 to TRBJ2-7, with 9 bases matching TRBD2. V was clipped by 2 bases and J by 2 bases; unmatched bases: 7. The V gene's germline CDR1 is MDHEN and CDR2 SYDVKM. This CDR3 contains 16 residues. The CDR3 nucleotides are TGTGCCAGCAGTTTAGTCTTCCTAGCGGGGACCTACGAGCAGTACTTC. Translating gives CASSLVFLAGTYEQYF. Full variable domain (rest looked up from reference TRBV28 and TRBJ2-7): DVKVTQSSRYLVKRTGEKVFLECVQDMDHENMFWYRQDPGLGLRLIYFSYDVKMKEKGDIPEGYSVSREKKERFSLILESASTNQTSMYLCASSLVFLAGTYEQYFGPGTRLTVT.